The next 19 T cell receptor beta chains were all read from a single sample in a study of blood T cell repertoires in COVID-19. Clones were sequenced by immunoSEQ multiplex PCR, and TCRdb holds only the in-frame ones, with some missing. The sample holds roughly 310,000 clones, around 89% seen once. The sequenced material came from PBMCs or T cells enriched from blood (not recorded which). The receptors shown here come from a woman in her 40s who had recovered from COVID-19.

As to this clone: Other DNA sequences of this sample code for an identical CDR3. The CDR3 DNA sequence: TGTGCCAGCAGCGTAGCGGGTAACACTGAAGCTTTCTTT. Its translation is CASSVAGNTEAFF. The J gene is TRBJ1-1, the V gene TRBV9; D not resolved. The ends were cut back, 0 bases at V and 2 bases at J, with 5 bases in the middle. The CDR3 runs 13 residues. The germline CDR1 and CDR2 sequences are SGDLS and YYNGEE.

The chain couples TRBV5-4 to TRBJ2-1; TRBD2 is a possible D gene (6 bases). The CDR3 spans 14 residues. The V end was cut by 0 bases, the J end by 5 bases, with 9 bases between. Germline V gives CDR1 SGHNT, CDR2 YYREEE (reference sequence). The CDR3 DNA follows: TGTGCCAGCAGCTTGGTTGCGGGAAACAATGAGCAGTTCTTC. Its translation is CASSLVAGNNEQFF.

This clone has a handful of counts. V is TRBV7-2 and J is TRBJ2-5; D might be TRBD1 (5 bases). The CDR3 has 13 residues. Looked up from germline, CDR1 is SGHTA and CDR2 is FQGNSA. V was cut by 5 bases and J by 2 bases, with 9 bases left in between. The CDR3 sequence is CASSRQTQETQYF. The DNA of the CDR3 is TGTGCCAGCAGCCGACAGACTCAAGAGACCCAGTACTTC.

The chain links TRBV5-6 to TRBJ2-5, with TRBD1 matching over 9 bases. There are 15 residues in the CDR3. CDR1 is SGHDT, CDR2 YYEEEE, per germline. V lost 0 bases and J lost 2; bases outside the gene matches: 2. CDR3 residues: CASSLGGQGQETQYF. The CDR3 bases are TGTGCCAGCAGCTTGGGGGGACAGGGACAAGAGACCCAGTACTTC. Full variable domain (rest looked up from reference TRBV5-6 and TRBJ2-5): DAGVTQSPTHLIKTRGQQVTLRCSPKSGHDTVSWYQQALGQGPQFIFQYYEEEERQRGNFPDRFSGHQFPNYSSELNVNALLLGDSALYLCASSLGGQGQETQYFGPGTRLLVL.

The chain couples TRBV5-4 to TRBJ1-2; D not resolved. This CDR3 is built from 15 residues. The V gene lost 0 bases and the J gene lost 7 bases, with 16 bases spanning the gap. Germline V CDR1 and CDR2: SGHNT, YYREEE (reference sequence). The CDR3 DNA reads TGTGCCAGCAGCTTGGACGGAGCGTCTATCTTTGGCTACACCTTC. It codes for CASSLDGASIFGYTF.

This chain connects TRBV6-5 to TRBJ2-3; possibly TRBD1 for D (7 bases). V shed 8 bases and J shed 2 bases, with 17 bases lying between them. The CDR3 loop spans 15 amino acids. CDR1 and CDR2 from the germline V gene are MNHEY and SVGAGI. The CDR3 nucleotides are TGTGCCAGCTCGAGGGCGGGACAGCCCACAGATACGCAGTATTTT. It is translated as CASSRAGQPTDTQYF.

The chain is built from TRBV30 and TRBJ1-2; 7 nucleotides align to TRBD1. The junction had 7 bases not matched to a gene; V was cut back by 0 bases and J by 6 bases. Germline CDR1 and CDR2: GTSNPN and SVGIG (reference sequence). The CDR3 runs 14 residues. The CDR3 protein is CAWSVQRGLNGYTF. In DNA, the CDR3 is TGTGCCTGGAGTGTACAAAGGGGGCTGAATGGCTACACCTTC.

The chain combines TRBV10-3 with TRBJ2-7; perhaps TRBD1 as D (6 bases). The CDR3 is 14 residues long. Germline-derived CDR1 and CDR2 are ENHRY and SYGVKD. Trimming took 6 bases from V and 2 from J, leaving 14 bases between them. The CDR3 sequence: CAIRNDQGPYEQYF. In DNA, the CDR3 is TGTGCCATCAGGAATGATCAGGGGCCCTACGAGCAGTACTTC.

The V call is TRBV6-1, the J call TRBJ1-5; perhaps TRBD1 as D (5 bases). The germline gives CDR1 MNHNS, CDR2 SASEGT. Trimming shortened V by 2 bases and J by 7 bases, and 12 bases separated the two germline ends. The CDR3 loop spans 14 amino acids. In DNA form, the CDR3 reads TGTGCCAGCAGTGAATTTGGCCGGGGGCAGCCCCAGCATTTT. Amino acids: CASSEFGRGQPQHF.

J is TRBJ2-7 and V is TRBV5-1; weak D call: TRBD2 (7 bases). Germline values: CDR1 SGHRS, CDR2 YFSETQ. V gave up 0 bases and J gave up 5 bases, with 12 bases separating them. The CDR3 is 14 amino acids. CDR3 nucleotide sequence: TGCGCCAGCAGCTTGGAGGGGGGGCCACACGAGCAGTACTTC. Amino acids: CASSLEGGPHEQYF. The complete variable domain, with remaining parts taken from reference TRBV5-1 and TRBJ2-7, reads KAGVTQTPRYLIKTRGQQVTLSCSPISGHRSVSWYQQTPGQGLQFLFEYFSETQRNKGNFPGRFSGRQFSNSRSEMNVSTLELGDSALYLCASSLEGGPHEQYFGPGTRLTVT.

A few counts support this clone. The chain joins TRBV6-5 to TRBJ2-3, with a tentative D call TRBD1 (6 bases). From germline, CDR1 is MNHEY and CDR2 SVGAGI. V gave up 6 bases and J gave up 1 base, with 11 bases separating them. The CDR3 is 14 amino acids. The CDR3: CASSRGSGTDTQYF. CDR3 DNA: TGTGCCAGCAGCAGGGGTTCGGGCACAGATACGCAGTATTTT.

This sequence joins TRBV28 and TRBJ1-1; D might be TRBD1 (6 bases). Germline CDR1 is MDHEN and CDR2 is SYDVKM. V was trimmed by 5 bases and J by 0 bases, leaving 16 bases between them. This CDR3 comprises 16 residues. CDR3 sequence: CASSVTGTPLNTEAFF. CDR3 DNA: TGTGCCAGCAGTGTGACCGGGACACCCTTGAACACTGAAGCTTTCTTT.

The chain recombines TRBV6-6 with TRBJ2-5; TRBD2 is a possible D gene (5 bases). V lost 2 bases to trimming and J lost 9 bases, with 10 bases between them. Germline V lookup: CDR1 MNHNY, CDR2 SVGAGI (reference sequence). The CDR3 sequence is 12 residues long. CDR3 region: CASSYAVEAQYF. The DNA for the CDR3 is TGTGCCAGCAGTTACGCGGTGGAGGCCCAGTACTTC.

The rearrangement joins TRBV19 to TRBJ2-7; TRBD2 agrees at 8 bases. The length of the CDR3 is 15 residues. Germline CDR1 and CDR2: LNHDA and SQIVND (reference sequence). V lost 0 bases, J lost 1 base, and 2 bases stayed unmatched. This CDR3 is CASSIELAASYEQYF. In DNA form, the CDR3 reads TGTGCCAGTAGTATAGAACTAGCGGCTTCCTACGAGCAGTACTTC.

The rearrangement uses TRBV7-2 and TRBJ1-3, with D uncertain. Looked up from germline, CDR1 is SGHTA and CDR2 is FQGNSA. V was pared by 3 bases and J by 1 base, with 10 bases between. CDR3 size: 15 residues. The CDR3 protein is CASSLSGRSGNTIYF. The CDR3 DNA is TGTGCCAGCAGCTTGTCAGGCCGATCTGGAAACACCATATATTTT.

The V gene is TRBV11-2, the J gene TRBJ2-3; the D gene is possibly TRBD2 (6 bases). The CDR3 spans 16 residues. Trimming took off 4 bases at V and 6 bases at J, with 20 bases between the two ends. Germline V gene lookup returns CDR1 SGHAT and CDR2 FQNNGV. The CDR3 sequence: CASSSGGQLWEDTQYF. In DNA, the CDR3 is TGTGCCAGCAGCTCCGGAGGGCAGCTCTGGGAGGATACGCAGTATTTT.

V usage is TRBV27 and J usage is TRBJ2-5; possible D gene TRBD2, 6 bases. Germline-derived CDR1 and CDR2 are MNHEY and SMNVEV (reference sequence). This CDR3 has 13 amino acids. Trimming took off 1 base at V and 7 bases at J, with 10 bases between the two ends. CDR3 DNA sequence: TGTGCCAGCAGTTTATTCCACGGGGGGACCCAGTACTTC. Amino acids: CASSLFHGGTQYF.

The genes are TRBV4-2 and TRBJ1-3; D gene ambiguous. V was trimmed by 0 bases and J by 2 bases, leaving 2 bases between them. CDR1 and CDR2 (germline): LGHNA, YNFKEQ. This CDR3 contains 13 residues. CDR3 sequence: CASSQDTGNTIYF. CDR3 nucleotides: TGTGCCAGCAGCCAAGATACTGGAAACACCATATATTTT.

DNA for the CDR3: TGTGCCAGCAGACTTACTAGCGGTATCTACAATGAGCAGTTCTTC. It specifies CASRLTSGIYNEQFF. J is TRBJ2-1 and V is TRBV6-5, with TRBD2 matching over 8 bases. Germline CDR1 reads MNHEY; CDR2 reads SVGAGI. J lost 3 bases, V lost 6 bases, and 7 bases had no gene match. This CDR3 region has 15 residues.